This TCR beta chain emerged from a study of vaccination and CD4 T cells after COVID-19 (dated by TCRdb to the early 2020s). The study in broad terms: Every convalescent patient had a positive nasal swab PCR test for SARS-CoV-2, with mild disease in under ten patients and severe disease in one. The convalescent cohort comprised six males and four females, including two Hispanic individuals, seven Caucasians, two Asians and one multiracial person. Participants got two doses of the Pfizer-BioNTech BNT162b2 vaccine (n=8) or two doses of the Moderna mRNA-1273 vaccine (n=2). Post-COVID blood samples were collected from convalescent patients a median of around 100 days after diagnosis, with a range of about 30 to 161 days. Post-vaccine blood samples were collected a median of about 66 days after the second vaccine dose, ranging from 14 to 241 days. Overlapping spike peptide pools from SARS-CoV-2 and from the common cold coronaviruses HCoV-NL63, HCoV-OC43 and HCoV-229E were used as culture stimuli. Control cultures received a CEFX viral epitope pool as the positive control, an HIV-1 Nef peptide pool as the negative control, or no peptide. The spike-specific CD4+ TCR repertoire was compared before and after mRNA vaccination in 10 COVID-19 convalescent patients and a few infection-naive healthy vaccine recipients.

Overall results and qualifications from the work: Only a relatively small number of convalescent patients were included in the study, and early timepoints following natural infection were not analyzed. In convalescent patients, a median approximately 83% of post-vaccine SARS-CoV-2-reactive clones were detected only after vaccination, suggesting vaccine-specific priming. The median number of SARS-CoV-2-reactive clonotypes rose from 20 to 25 after infection to roughly 38 after vaccination, but the change was not significant. Nearly all vaccine-specific clones in convalescent patients (304 of 307) were mono-reactive for SARS-CoV-2 spike rather than cross-reactive with common cold coronaviruses.

This clonotype came up a few times. This receptor's antigen is unknown. The input lacks base qualities; no much larger clone sits a single base away. Reading the label with the study, this specimen's treatment or condition is: approximately nine-day PBMC culture with coronavirus spike peptide pools or control peptides (ViraFEST assay). To expand antigen-specific T cells with peptide pools and then pick out the expanded clonotypes through TCR sequencing, the study relied on the ViraFEST assay. The convalescent patients' positive SARS-CoV-2 PCR tests fell between March and December 2020, which was before the Alpha, Beta and Delta variants emerged in the United States. Under 2.5 million PBMCs per well were cultured in IMDM with 5% human AB serum and approximately 9.1 IU/ml IL-2, plus 10 ug/ml peptide pools. Half of the culture medium was replaced with fresh IL-2-containing medium on days 3 and 7. After 10 days of culture, CD4+ T cells were isolated by negative selection using the EasySep CD4+ T cell isolation kit. Ficoll-Paque Plus gradient centrifugation was used to isolate PBMCs from whole blood, and the isolated PBMCs were then either used fresh or cryopreserved at -140C. Each culture condition was generally run in triplicate wells.

The junction shows trimming of 5 bases on V and 2 bases on J, and the gene matches do not reach 11 bases of it. Via the germline V gene (reference sequence), CDR1 is DFQATT and CDR2 SNEGSKA. The CDR3 goes from the cysteine to the phenylalanine over 15 residues. Only the CDR3 region is kept as DNA, spanning 45 bases read in frame from base 1. Receptor libraries were prepared by PCR. At the Johns Hopkins FTIC core, DNA from the cultured CD4+ T cells underwent TCR sequencing with the Oncomine TCR Beta short-read assay. The QIAamp micro DNA kit was used to extract genomic DNA from the cultured CD4+ T cells. Oncomine TCR Beta libraries from cultured CD4+ T cells were pooled using unique dual indexes and sequenced on an Illumina iSeq 100. Under the source paper's analysis protocol: Non-productive sequences were filtered out, and CDR3s that did not start with C, did not end with F or W, or were shorter than 7 amino acids were discarded. The MANAFEST web application identified antigen-specific clonotypes by comparing peptide-stimulated wells against reference wells and other culture wells. An FDR below 0.05, an odds ratio above 5, and a productive frequency above 0.1% in at least two of three replicate wells were required for clones to be considered positive. Cross-reactive clonotypes were defined as significantly expanded in both SARS-CoV-2 spike wells and at least one common cold coronavirus spike condition. Using R version 3.6.1, CDR3 homology was evaluated through Levenshtein distances (stringdist) along with unrooted phylogenetic trees (ape). TCRdb took the public reads, trimmed them with fastp at Q25, ran MiXCR for clone calling and kept in-frame beta chains. Rows matching on CDR3 protein sequence are summarized as one entry with the most common DNA and genes. TCRdb, not the original authors, processed these V and J calls. Within this sample are 15,000 to 20,000 distinct CDR3 sequences, with more than 55% of them counted one time only. The ten largest clones capture approximately 10% of the sample.

The sequencing sample was made of CD4+ T cells from blood, cultured in vitro. The TCR originated in a human donor who had recovered from COVID-19. The chain employs TRBV20-1 and TRBJ2-5; the junction holds 7 bases that match TRBD2. The CDR3 here reads CSARQWGGPQETQYF. In nucleotides, the sequence is TGCAGTGCTCGTCAGTGGGGAGGGCCTCAAGAGACCCAGTACTTC.